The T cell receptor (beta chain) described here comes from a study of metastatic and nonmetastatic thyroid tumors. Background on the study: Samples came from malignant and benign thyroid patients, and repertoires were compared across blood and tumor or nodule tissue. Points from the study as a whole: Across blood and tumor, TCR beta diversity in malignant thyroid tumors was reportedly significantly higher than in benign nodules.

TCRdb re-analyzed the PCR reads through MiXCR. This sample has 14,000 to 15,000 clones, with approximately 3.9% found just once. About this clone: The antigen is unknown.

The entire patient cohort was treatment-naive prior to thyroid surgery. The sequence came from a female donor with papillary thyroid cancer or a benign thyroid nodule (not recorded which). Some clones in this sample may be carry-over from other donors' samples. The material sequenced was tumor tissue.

The CDR3, as DNA: TGTGCCACCAGTGACCCTAGAAGGTCCGCCGAGGAGCTGTTTTTT. Its protein product is CATSDPRRSAEELFF. The gene calls are TRBV24-1 and TRBJ2-2; D unclear. Germline values: CDR1 KGHDR, CDR2 SFDVKD. The CDR3 extends over 15 amino acids. Trimming removed 4 bases from V and 10 bases from J, with 18 bases in between.